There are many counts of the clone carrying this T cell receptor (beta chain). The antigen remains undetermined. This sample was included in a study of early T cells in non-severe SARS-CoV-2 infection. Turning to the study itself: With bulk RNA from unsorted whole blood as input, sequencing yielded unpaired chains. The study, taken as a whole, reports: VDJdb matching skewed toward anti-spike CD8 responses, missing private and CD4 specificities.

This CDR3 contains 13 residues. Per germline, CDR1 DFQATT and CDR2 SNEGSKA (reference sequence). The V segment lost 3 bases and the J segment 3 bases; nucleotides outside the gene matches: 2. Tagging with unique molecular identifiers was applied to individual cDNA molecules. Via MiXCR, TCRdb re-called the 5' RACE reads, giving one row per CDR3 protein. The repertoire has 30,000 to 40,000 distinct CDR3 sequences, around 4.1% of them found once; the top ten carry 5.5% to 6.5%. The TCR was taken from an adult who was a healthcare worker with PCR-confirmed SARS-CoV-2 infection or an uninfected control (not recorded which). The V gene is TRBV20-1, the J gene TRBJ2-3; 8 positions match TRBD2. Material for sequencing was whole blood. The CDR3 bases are TGCAGTGCTAGCGGGAGGGTAACAGATACGCAGTATTTT. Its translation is CSASGRVTDTQYF.